This is a list of T cell receptor beta chains from one sample in a study of blood T cell repertoires in COVID-19. Here immunoSEQ multiplex PCR was the method, and the copy in TCRdb shows in-frame clones only, minus some. The table lists tens of thousands of clones, about three quarters of them singletons. Sequencing used peripheral blood. The receptors here all came from a woman aged 70-85 years with acute or convalescent COVID-19. The CDR3 runs from the conserved cysteine through the conserved F or W. D genes are given only for firm matches. Size is omitted from some rows. Given values are once, few, many or a class for expanded clones.

D	V	size	J	CDR3	DNA
-	TRBV27	-	TRBJ1-2	CASSPAGQPLDYGYTF	TGTGCCAGCAGTCCGGCGGGGCAGCCACTAGACTATGGCTACACCTTC
-	TRBV20-1	few	TRBJ2-7	CSATLYGQYF	TGCAGTGCTACCCTCTACGGGCAGTACTTC
-	TRBV6-1	few	TRBJ2-7	CASSLEFYEQYF	TGTGCCAGCAGTTTGGAGTTCTACGAGCAGTACTTC
TRBD1	TRBV7-6	-	TRBJ2-2	CASSLGRTGVGELFF	TGTGCCAGCAGCTTAGGGAGGACAGGTGTCGGGGAGCTGTTTTTT
-	TRBV19	few	TRBJ1-2	CASSPGGDNNYGYTF	TGTGCCAGTAGTCCGGGAGGGGACAATAACTATGGCTACACCTTC
TRBD1	TRBV9	-	TRBJ1-1	CASSARDRNTEAFF	TGTGCCAGCAGCGCGCGGGACAGAAACACTGAAGCTTTCTTT
-	TRBV12-3/TRBV12-4	-	TRBJ1-6	CASRMRHRPLHF	TGTGCCAGCAGAATGAGGCACCGACCCCTCCACTTT
-	TRBV4-3	-	TRBJ2-3	CASSQGGSEVDTQYF	TGCGCCAGCAGCCAAGGGGGTAGCGAGGTAGATACGCAGTATTTT
TRBD1	TRBV3-1/TRBV3-2	-	TRBJ1-3	CASSQDRGTGMLSGNTIYF	TGTGCCAGCAGCCAAGATAGGGGGACAGGGATGCTCTCTGGAAACACCATATATTTT
-	TRBV9	-	TRBJ2-3	CASSVEALLGIASSTDTQYF	TGTGCCAGCAGCGTAGAGGCCCTCCTAGGGATAGCGAGTAGCACAGATACGCAGTATTTT
TRBD1	TRBV18	-	TRBJ2-2	CASSSGQTTSRVGELFF	TGTGCCAGCTCATCGGGACAGACGACTTCGAGGGTCGGGGAGCTGTTTTTT
TRBD1	TRBV28	-	TRBJ1-1	CASSSQQGMNTEAFF	TGTGCCAGCAGTTCACAACAGGGGATGAACACTGAAGCTTTCTTT
TRBD1	TRBV7-2	-	TRBJ2-7	CASSPGTAYSYEQYF	TGTGCCAGCAGCCCAGGGACAGCTTACTCCTACGAGCAGTACTTC
-	TRBV14	-	TRBJ2-5	CASSQQVSSAGTQYF	TGTGCCAGCAGCCAACAGGTCTCGTCGGCGGGGACCCAGTACTTC
-	TRBV28	once	TRBJ2-7	CASSYGGSSYEQYF	TGTGCCAGCAGTTACGGCGGCAGCTCCTACGAGCAGTACTTC
-	TRBV5-6	-	TRBJ1-6	CASSSQGNNSPLHF	TGTGCCAGCAGCTCTCAGGGAAATAATTCACCCCTCCACTTT
-	TRBV15	-	TRBJ1-4	CATSSGGAATNEKLFF	TGTGCCACCAGCAGTGGGGGGGCTGCAACTAATGAAAAACTGTTTTTT
TRBD2	TRBV14	-	TRBJ2-7	CASSQQGGGEQYF	TGTGCCAGCAGCCAGCAGGGCGGGGGCGAGCAGTACTTC
TRBD1	TRBV7-9	-	TRBJ1-3	CASSPQGAGNTIYF	TGTGCCAGCAGCCCCCAGGGGGCTGGAAACACCATATATTTT
-	TRBV11-2	-	TRBJ2-7	CASSLSLDWDEQYF	TGTGCCAGCAGCTTGAGTCTAGACTGGGACGAGCAGTACTTC
TRBD1	TRBV19	-	TRBJ1-1	CASSKHYFAGQDPEAFF	TGTGCCAGTAGTAAACACTACTTCGCGGGACAGGATCCTGAAGCTTTCTTT
-	TRBV28	-	TRBJ1-1	CASSLRGRMNTEAFF	TGTGCCAGCAGTTTAAGGGGAAGGATGAACACTGAAGCTTTCTTT
TRBD1	TRBV11-2	-	TRBJ2-3	CASSLAWDSPGTDTQYF	TGTGCCAGCAGCTTAGCATGGGACAGCCCAGGAACAGATACGCAGTATTTT
TRBD1	TRBV6-2/TRBV6-3	-	TRBJ2-3	CASSYILDRGSDTQYF	TGTGCCAGCAGTTATATCCTGGACAGGGGATCAGATACGCAGTATTTT
-	TRBV5-1	-	TRBJ1-4	CASSPYRANNEKLFF	TGCGCCAGCAGCCCCTACAGGGCAAATAATGAAAAACTGTTTTTT
-	TRBV3-1/TRBV3-2	-	TRBJ2-1	CASSPAGARAYNEQFF	TGTGCCAGCAGCCCGGCGGGGGCCCGTGCCTACAATGAGCAGTTCTTC
-	TRBV18	-	TRBJ1-1	CASSPPTREKAFF	TGTGCCAGCTCACCTCCGACACGAGAGAAAGCTTTCTTT
-	TRBV5-8	-	TRBJ1-1	CASRSGRGLNTEAFF	TGTGCCAGCAGGTCTGGTAGGGGCTTGAACACTGAAGCTTTCTTT
TRBD1	TRBV20-1	-	TRBJ1-5	CSASGTAIFSGNQPQHF	TGCAGTGCTAGTGGGACAGCGATATTTAGTGGCAATCAGCCCCAGCATTTT
-	TRBV12-3/TRBV12-4	few	TRBJ1-5	CASSLYSGQPQHF	TGTGCCAGCAGTTTATACTCTGGTCAGCCCCAGCATTTT
-	TRBV5-1	-	TRBJ1-3	CASSPRAPGLTGNTIYF	TGCGCCAGCAGCCCTAGGGCCCCAGGGCTAACTGGAAACACCATATATTTT
TRBD1	TRBV7-9	-	TRBJ2-7	CASSPDRVYEQYF	TGTGCCAGCAGCCCGGACAGGGTCTACGAGCAGTACTTC
-	TRBV27	few	TRBJ1-6	CASHTYNSPLHF	TGTGCCAGTCACACGTATAATTCACCCCTCCACTTT